This T cell receptor beta chain appears in the sequencing data of a study of cytomegalovirus exposure and HLA in healthy donors. The junction had 10 bases not matched to a gene; V was cut back by 5 bases and J by 3 bases. This CDR3 is built from 17 residues. CDR1 and CDR2 from the germline V gene are LNHDA and SQIVND (reference sequence). PCR employed 60 Vbeta and 13 Jbeta primers. Assay: immunoSEQ multiplex PCR; the TCRdb copy retains only in-frame clones and omits some. The table includes over 150,000 clones, around 72% detected once. The source material was PBMCs. The chain couples TRBV19 to TRBJ1-1, with 12 bases identical to TRBD1. This TCR derives from a woman in her forties or fifties in good health and CMV-seropositive. CDR3 amino acids: CASSGTLGTGGDTEAFF. The CDR3 DNA sequence: TGTGCCAGTAGTGGGACGTTGGGGACAGGGGGCGACACTGAAGCTTTCTTT.